This T cell receptor (beta chain) was captured in a study of regulatory T cells in long-lasting Graves disease. Study-wide results and limits: Not thyroid tissue but only peripheral blood was studied.

The germline V gene encodes CDR1 SGHRS and CDR2 YFSETQ. V was shortened by 4 bases and J by 2 bases, with 9 bases between the two germline ends. The CDR3 loop spans 13 amino acids. Details on this clonotype: Its antigen is not known.

With iRepertoire HTBI primers and Arm-PCR of CDR3 regions, TCR beta libraries were built. TCRdb recomputed calls from the multiplex PCR reads with MiXCR, one row per CDR3 protein. Of just over 600,000 distinct CDR3 sequences in the sample, 16% were seen once. Time point reported: newly diagnosed GD, antithyroid drugs for less than 3 months. With RNA extracted from PBMCs as input, the TCR library was made. American Thyroid Association guidelines were used to diagnose Graves' disease. These data also featured in a second study, about T cells in Graves' hyperthyroidism and ophthalmopathy. From that second work: Patients aged 18 to 65 had newly diagnosed hyperthyroidism lasting under 2 months.

The chain has TRBV5-1 and TRBJ2-5; possibly TRBD1 for D (5 bases). This TCR came from a woman in her twenties or thirties with Graves disease. The specimen comprised peripheral blood mononuclear cells (PBMCs), sampled at new diagnosis, from a patient treated with antithyroid drugs. CDR3 amino acids: CASSRQLQETQYF. CDR3 sequence (DNA): TGCGCCAGCAGCCGACAGCTACAAGAGACCCAGTACTTC. The full variable domain, its missing parts supplied by reference TRBV5-1 and TRBJ2-5, is KAGVTQTPRYLIKTRGQQVTLSCSPISGHRSVSWYQQTPGQGLQFLFEYFSETQRNKGNFPGRFSGRQFSNSRSEMNVSTLELGDSALYLCASSRQLQETQYFGPGTRLLVL.